This TCR beta chain emerged from a study of shared clonotypes between healthy human individuals (dated by TCRdb to 2020 to 2021). Notes on the research overall: The cohort included three men and two women between 18 and 49 years of age. The study deeply sequenced blood TCR repertoires of five healthy adults to estimate repertoire size and the extent of clonotype sharing between individuals. Per donor, three plates each were used for CD4 naive and CD4 memory, two for CD8 naive, and one for CD8 memory. Libraries were prepared and TCR repertoires were sequenced by different laboratories using diverse techniques, in order to increase sequencing depth and limit assay-specific biases. Per donor, leukapheresis produced somewhere between about 0.94 and 9.5 billion PBMCs.

Overall study outcomes, separate from this receptor: Because the study included only a small number of donors, the genetic and exposure-history diversity represented was limited. Based on pairwise subsampling, the degree of clonotype sharing among donors was expected to be affected by sequencing depth. Higher generation probabilities were observed for clonotypes shared by all four sorted-subset donors than for non-shared clonotypes. Sampling was restricted to blood, and TCR repertoires in tissues likely differ from the TCR repertoires found in blood. Naive subsets generally had larger estimated clonotype richness than memory subsets. Across a handful of donors, around 5% of naive CD4, around 3.5% of naive CD8, 2.3% of memory CD4, and roughly 0.4% of memory CD8 clonotypes were shared. Incomplete sequencing was indicated by rarefaction of sorted-subset datasets, despite the large sequencing depth.

About this clone itself: Its recognized antigen is unknown. No much larger clone exists at a distance of one base, and base qualities are not known.

The donors were healthy, HIV-negative adults who had no recently reported acute infections or vaccinations. Every donor was a Caucasian adult residing in Nashville, Tennessee, USA. CD4+ T cells were enriched by magnetic negative selection; naive cells were then positively selected on CD45RA, and the negative fraction formed the memory subset. Blood was collected by leukapheresis, and PBMCs were isolated by Ficoll-Histopaque density gradient centrifugation and then cryopreserved in liquid nitrogen vapor phase. Analytical flow cytometry was used to check the purity and quantity of every magnetically sorted T cell population. Genomic DNA was isolated from every sorted fraction and measured by UV absorbance on a Nanodrop 2000c. The CDR3 covers 14 residues, taking in both the cysteine and the phenylalanine. This entry keeps only the CDR3 DNA: 42 bases, framed from base 1. The junction shows trimming of 3 bases on V and 0 bases on J, plus 8 bases between the germline ends. The germline V gene encodes CDR1 LNHNV and CDR2 YYDKDF (reference sequence).

TCR CDR3 regions were amplified from genomic DNA by multiplex PCR using the deep immunoSEQ assay. For each cell subset, the extracted genomic DNA was distributed evenly across all wells of several immunoSEQ 96-well plates, and each plate served as one replicate. Each replicate PCR for sorted subsets received around 0.2 ug genomic DNA, equal to 28,000 or so T cell genomes. Purified libraries were quantified with a Qubit 3.0 fluorometer, sized on a Bioanalyzer 2100, and re-quantified with the KAPA Library Quantification kit. Every immunoSEQ 96-well plate was sequenced on a dedicated single-read 150-cycle Illumina NextSeq 550 flow cell. As for the original processing: Because the immunoSEQ output included only junctional sequences and no quality scores, the filtering could not be the same as the filtering used for full-length reads. Sequences were annotated with PyIR, a Python wrapper for IgBLAST v1.9, and V/J genes and CDR3 were assigned using IMGT germline references. Any read was removed if the V/J assignment was weak (E-value above 1e-6), the CDR3 was missing, or the read contained stop codons, out-of-frame junctions, or ambiguous translated residues. V3J clonotypes were defined as sequences sharing an identical inferred V gene, J gene, and CDR3 amino acid sequence. Percentage overlap between repertoires was calculated by dividing the number of shared unique clonotypes by the size of the smaller repertoire. Three approaches were used to assess repertoire richness: RTK rarefaction, the Chao1 estimator, and Recon v2.1 estimates of unobserved clonotypes. For all TCRbeta clonotypes obtained by the gDNA method from several donors, generation probabilities were computed with OLGA. What TCRdb holds here is the immuneACCESS table cut down to in-frame rearrangements. Part of the clones is not present; checked against another copy, under half of the missing clones reflect an unresolved V gene, and the others are unexplained. V and J calls and clone size are given by that table; D and trimming were obtained from the DNA. The sample table contains about 2.4 million clones; only one count was recorded for approximately 93% of them. Around 0.4% of the sample is taken by the ten largest.

Recombination connected TRBV15 to TRBJ1-1, with the D gene not clear enough to name. The receptor was derived from a man aged 18 to 29 in good health. Some clones in this sample may be carry-over from other donors' samples. The sample taken for sequencing was naive CD4+ T cells from PBMCs. The intended sense of this specimen's cell subset or site label: CD45RA+ positively selected. CDR3 loop: CATSRGSMNTEAFF. The nucleotide sequence is given as TGTGCCACCAGCAGGGGGTCAATGAACACTGAAGCTTTCTTT.